This T cell receptor (beta chain) was profiled in a study of T-cell reconstitution after alpha-beta-depleted transplantation in children. Study-level points and caveats: It was reported that alpha-beta T cells came from several hundred expanded graft clones (about two months after transplant). Surviving recipient T cells and thymic progenitors accounted for the high day-60 TCRbeta diversity observed in some patients. T-cell numbers and diversity one year post-transplant derived largely from freshly generated T cells.

The TCRbeta library incorporated unique molecular identifiers. TCRdb reanalysed the PCR reads using MiXCR and keeps one entry per CDR3 protein. This table has fewer than 1 million distinct CDR3 sequences, 16% appearing once. Trimming stripped 6 bases from V and 0 bases from J, with 13 bases between. CDR1 and CDR2 (germline): SGHRS, YFSETQ. The length of the CDR3 is 14 residues. About this clonotype: What it recognizes is unknown.

The chain carries TRBV5-1 and TRBJ2-7; D is possibly TRBD1 or TRBD2 (5 bases each). This material consisted of PBMCs, mostly from graft donor cells, taken 360 days after TCRalphabeta/CD19-depleted stem cell transplant. The TCR originated in a male patient younger than 18 who had a stem cell transplant for acute lymphoblastic leukemia, so the T cells may come from the graft donor. Written as DNA, the CDR3 is TGCGCCAGCACACCGGGACGAGGCTCCTACGAGCAGTACTTC. Its translation: CASTPGRGSYEQYF. Complete variable domain (other parts from reference TRBV5-1 and TRBJ2-7): KAGVTQTPRYLIKTRGQQVTLSCSPISGHRSVSWYQQTPGQGLQFLFEYFSETQRNKGNFPGRFSGRQFSNSRSEMNVSTLELGDSALYLCASTPGRGSYEQYFGPGTRLTVT.